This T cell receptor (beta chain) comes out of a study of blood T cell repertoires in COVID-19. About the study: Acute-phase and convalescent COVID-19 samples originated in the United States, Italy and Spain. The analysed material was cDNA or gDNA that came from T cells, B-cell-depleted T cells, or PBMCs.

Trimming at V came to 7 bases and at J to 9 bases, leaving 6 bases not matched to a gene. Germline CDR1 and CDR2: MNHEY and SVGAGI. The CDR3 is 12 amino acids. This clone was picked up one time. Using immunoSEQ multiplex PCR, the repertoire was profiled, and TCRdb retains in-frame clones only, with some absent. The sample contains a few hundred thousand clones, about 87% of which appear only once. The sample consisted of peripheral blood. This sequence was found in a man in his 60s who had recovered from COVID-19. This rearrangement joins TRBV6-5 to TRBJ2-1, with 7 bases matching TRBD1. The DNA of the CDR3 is TGTGCCAGCAAGACAGGGTTTGGTGAGCAGTTCTTC. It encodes CASKTGFGEQFF.